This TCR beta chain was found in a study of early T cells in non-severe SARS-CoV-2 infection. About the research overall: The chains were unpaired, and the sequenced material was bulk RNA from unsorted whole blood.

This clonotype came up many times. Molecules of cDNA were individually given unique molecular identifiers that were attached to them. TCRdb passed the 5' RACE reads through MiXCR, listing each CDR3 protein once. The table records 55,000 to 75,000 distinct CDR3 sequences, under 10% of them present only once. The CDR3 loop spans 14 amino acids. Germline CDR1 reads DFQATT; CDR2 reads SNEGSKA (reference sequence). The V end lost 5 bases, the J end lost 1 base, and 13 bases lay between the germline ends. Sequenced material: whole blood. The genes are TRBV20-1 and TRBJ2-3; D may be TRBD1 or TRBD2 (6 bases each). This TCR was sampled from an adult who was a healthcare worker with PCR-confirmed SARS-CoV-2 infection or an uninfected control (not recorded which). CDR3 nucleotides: TGCAGTGCTCCCAAGGGGGGCGGCACAGATACGCAGTATTTT. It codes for CSAPKGGGTDTQYF.